This T cell receptor (beta chain) came from a study of graft-versus-host responses after intestinal transplantation. Data came from immunoSEQ multiplex PCR; TCRdb stores just in-frame clones and leaves some out. The sample lists approximately 15,000 clones; around 63% were seen once. The germline CDR1 and CDR2 sequences are LGHNA and YNFKEQ. Trimming removed 1 base from V and 3 bases from J; junction bases left unmatched: 4. This CDR3 spans 16 amino acids. Graft specimens yielded both intraepithelial and lamina propria lymphocytes. The chain employs TRBV4-2 and TRBJ2-3; TRBD2 agrees at 10 bases. The receptor comes from a human patient who received an intestinal transplant, so some T cells may come from the graft donor. The sequencing here drew on ileum tissue, taken 524 days after transplant. The CDR3 nucleotides are TGTGCCAGCAGCCAAGCAAGCGGGGGGGGGACAGATACGCAGTATTTT. Translation gives CASSQASGGGTDTQYF.